A single sample is the source of the 16 T cell receptor beta chains below, sequenced in a study of T cells after somatic rescue of genetic block. Here immunoSEQ multiplex PCR was the method, and the copy in TCRdb shows in-frame clones only, minus some. The sample consists of fewer than 150,000 clones, around nine tenths of them appearing once. Sequences were obtained from peripheral blood mononuclear cells (PBMCs). Source of these receptors: a woman younger than 30.

This chain joins TRBV19 and TRBJ1-1; D is perhaps TRBD1 (5 bases). With 3 bases removed from V and 4 bases from J, the gap between germline ends came to 15 bases. The CDR3 has 15 residues. The germline gives CDR1 LNHDA, CDR2 SQIVND (reference sequence). The CDR3 spells CASSISGIQGTEAFF. The CDR3 DNA follows: TGTGCCAGTAGTATCTCAGGGATTCAAGGCACTGAAGCTTTCTTT.

The chain has TRBV6-1 and TRBJ2-7; no reliable D call. Germline V CDR1 and CDR2: MNHNS, SASEGT. The CDR3 totals 14 residues. Trimming removed 4 bases from V and 3 bases from J, with 13 bases in between. CDR3 sequence reads: CASSVGRPNYEQYF. DNA for the CDR3: TGTGCCAGCAGTGTTGGACGGCCCAACTACGAGCAGTACTTC.

The chain combines TRBV4-3 with TRBJ2-2; D gene unclear. The CDR3 runs to 17 residues. Germline loops: CDR1 LGHNA, CDR2 YSLEER. With 4 bases removed from V and 4 bases from J, the gap between germline ends came to 19 bases. CDR3 DNA: TGCGCCAGCAGCCCATACTCCGCCCTGGGATTCACCGGGGAGCTGTTTTTT. Translated, it gives CASSPYSALGFTGELFF.

The V and J genes are TRBV4-3 and TRBJ2-7, with 9 bases that match TRBD1. V lost 3 bases to trimming and J lost 5 bases; unmatched junction nucleotides: 8. The CDR3 loop spans 15 amino acids. Germline CDR1 LGHNA, CDR2 YSLEER. CDR3 protein: CASSQFGTGSDEQYF. The CDR3 DNA is TGCGCCAGCAGCCAGTTCGGGACAGGGTCCGACGAGCAGTACTTC.

V is TRBV7-2 and J is TRBJ2-5, with 13 bases fitting TRBD2. Germline V CDR1 and CDR2: SGHTA, FQGNSA. The CDR3 has 15 amino acids. The junction had 4 bases not matched to a gene; V was cut back by 4 bases and J by 5 bases. This chain's CDR3 is CASSSGLAGSETQYF. CDR3 nucleotides: TGTGCCAGCAGCTCGGGACTAGCGGGGTCGGAGACCCAGTACTTC.

J is TRBJ2-1 and V is TRBV7-3; D not certain. This CDR3 comprises 15 residues. Trimming pared 3 bases from V and 0 bases from J, leaving 9 bases between. Germline values: CDR1 SGHTA, CDR2 FQGTGA. CDR3 in amino acids: CASSFDSSSYNEQFF. The CDR3 coding sequence is TGTGCCAGCAGCTTTGACTCTAGCTCCTACAATGAGCAGTTCTTC. Complete variable domain (other parts from reference TRBV7-3 and TRBJ2-1): GAGVSQTPSNKVTEKGKYVELRCDPISGHTALYWYRQSLGQGPEFLIYFQGTGAADDSGLPNDRFFAVRPEGSVSTLKIQRTERGDSAVYLCASSFDSSSYNEQFFGPGTRLTVL.

This clone was observed a handful of times. J is TRBJ2-3 and V is TRBV7-7; D is possibly TRBD2 (5 bases). The V gene lost 2 bases and the J gene lost 0 bases, with 9 bases spanning the gap. CDR3 size: 15 residues. Germline assignment: CDR1 SSHAT and CDR2 FNYEAQ (reference sequence). The CDR3 coding sequence is TGTGCCAGCAGCTTAAGTCGCGGGAGCACAGATACGCAGTATTTT. The encoded protein is CASSLSRGSTDTQYF.

This rearrangement joins TRBV2 to TRBJ1-2; D might be TRBD1 (5 bases). Germline loops: CDR1 SNHLY, CDR2 FYNNEI. There are 14 residues in the CDR3. Trimming shortened V by 4 bases and J by 4 bases, and 13 bases separated the two germline ends. CDR3 protein: CASSGRGGAYGYTF. For the CDR3, the DNA is TGTGCCAGCAGTGGCCGAGGAGGGGCCTATGGCTACACCTTC.

The chain employs TRBV7-9 and TRBJ1-2; D uncertain. The CDR3 spans 14 residues. The V and J ends lost 0 bases and 1 base respectively, with 6 bases between them. From germline, CDR1 is SEHNR and CDR2 FQNEAQ (reference sequence). The CDR3: CASSLAQHNYGYTF. The CDR3 nucleotides read TGTGCCAGCAGCTTAGCCCAGCATAACTATGGCTACACCTTC.

This chain uses TRBV28 with TRBJ1-4; D is undetermined. Trimming removed 3 bases at V and 4 bases at J, with 15 bases between. The CDR3 runs to 16 residues. CDR1 and CDR2 from the germline V gene are MDHEN and SYDVKM. CDR3 amino acids: CASSFLQRLNNEKLFF. The DNA for the CDR3 is TGTGCCAGCAGTTTTTTACAGAGACTTAATAATGAAAAACTGTTTTTT.

The rearrangement links TRBV14 to TRBJ1-2; D is possibly TRBD1 (6 bases). CDR3 length: 12 amino acids. The V gene lost 6 bases and the J gene lost 5 bases, with 10 bases spanning the gap. CDR1 and CDR2 from the germline V gene are SGHDN and FVKESK. CDR3 amino acids: CASSPGQYGYTF. As DNA, the CDR3 is TGTGCCAGCAGTCCCGGACAGTATGGCTACACCTTC.

The chain carries TRBV5-4 and TRBJ1-1, with 7 bases identical to TRBD1. After removal of 3 bases from V and 7 bases from J, the junction contained 6 bases not matched to a gene. In germline, CDR1 is SGHNT, CDR2 YYREEE (reference sequence). The CDR3 length is 13 residues. The CDR3 is CASSSPDRIEAFF. The DNA for the CDR3 is TGTGCCAGCAGCTCCCCGGACAGGATTGAAGCTTTCTTT.

The rearrangement uses TRBV9 and TRBJ2-3; 9 positions match TRBD2. Germline V gives CDR1 SGDLS, CDR2 YYNGEE. The CDR3 spans 17 residues. The ends lost 0 bases at V and 5 bases at J; junction bases unmatched: 10. CDR3 bases: TGTGCCAGCAGCGTAGAGGGAGGCGGGGGGGCTGGAGATACGCAGTATTTT. Protein: CASSVEGGGGAGDTQYF.

The V call is TRBV7-9, the J call TRBJ1-3; 9 nucleotides agree with TRBD1. Trimming removed 6 bases from V and 7 bases from J; junction bases left unmatched: 10. Germline-derived CDR1 and CDR2 are SEHNR and FQNEAQ (reference sequence). The CDR3 length is 15 residues. The CDR3, as DNA: TGTGCCAGCAGGGGACAGGGAGGATCGAGGAACACCATATATTTT. It yields the protein CASRGQGGSRNTIYF. Complete variable domain (other parts from reference TRBV7-9 and TRBJ1-3): DTGVSQNPRHKITKRGQNVTFRCDPISEHNRLYWYRQTLGQGPEFLTYFQNEAQLEKSRLLSDRFSAERPKGSFSTLEIQRTEQGDSAMYLCASRGQGGSRNTIYFGEGSWLTVV.

This clone appeared a single time. The chain carries TRBV30 and TRBJ2-7, with TRBD1 matching 9 bases. V was clipped by 1 base and J by 5 bases; unmatched bases: 3. The CDR3 extends over 13 amino acids. Germline-derived CDR1 and CDR2 are GTSNPN and SVGIG (reference sequence). The CDR3 is CAWSAWTGDEQYF. In DNA, the CDR3 is TGTGCCTGGAGTGCATGGACAGGGGACGAGCAGTACTTC.

This clone was recorded only once. V gene TRBV4-2 combines with J gene TRBJ1-4; D gene ambiguous. Germline lookup yields CDR1 LGHNA and CDR2 YNFKEQ. This CDR3 has 17 residues. V was clipped by 3 bases and J by 1 base, with 15 bases between them. CDR3 coding DNA: TGTGCCAGCAGCCACCTTCTAAGCCGAGGAACTAATGAAAAACTGTTTTTT. Its translation is CASSHLLSRGTNEKLFF.